Listed here are 11 T cell receptor beta chains from one sample, sequenced in a study of technical replicates of blood from a handful of donors. Measured with immunoSEQ multiplex PCR; TCRdb has only the in-frame clones, and not every one. This table has approximately 77,000 clones, 85% to 95% appearing once. The sequencing sample was made of T cells isolated from PBMCs. These receptors came from a human donor in good health.

The chain has TRBV11-3 and TRBJ2-5; no firm D call. The CDR3 sequence is 13 residues long. V lost 0 bases, J lost 1 base, and 3 bases lay in between. Germline-derived CDR1 and CDR2 are SGHNT and YENEEA. The CDR3, as DNA: TGTGCCAGCAGCTTAGAACTCCAAGAGACCCAGTACTTC. Its protein is CASSLELQETQYF.

The V and J genes are TRBV10-1 and TRBJ1-2; TRBD1 agrees at 7 bases. J gave up 6 bases and V 3 bases, and 4 bases lay outside the gene matches. The CDR3 length is 13 residues. Looked up from germline, CDR1 is WNHNN and CDR2 is SYGVQD (reference sequence). The CDR3 sequence: CASSENRGDGYTF. The CDR3 bases are TGCGCCAGCAGTGAAAACAGGGGAGATGGCTACACCTTC.

The chain employs TRBV28 and TRBJ2-7; possible D gene TRBD1, 5 bases. V dropped 5 bases and J dropped 4 bases, with 6 bases sitting between them. CDR1 is MDHEN, CDR2 SYDVKM, per germline. CDR3 size: 11 residues. The DNA for the CDR3 is TGTGCCAGCAGTAACAGGTACGAGCAGTACTTC. This translates into CASSNRYEQYF.

The chain has TRBV10-2 and TRBJ1-2, with TRBD1 matching over 9 bases. V dropped 6 bases and J dropped 6; count of bases not matched to a gene: 5. The CDR3 spans 13 residues. Per germline, CDR1 WSHSY and CDR2 SAAADI. In DNA form, the CDR3 reads TGCGCCAGCAGGCCGGGACAGGGTCATGGCTACACCTTC. Protein sequence: CASRPGQGHGYTF.

The chain joins TRBV9 to TRBJ2-6; 11 nucleotides line up with TRBD2. The germline gives CDR1 SGDLS, CDR2 YYNGEE. The trim removed 4 bases at V and 0 bases at J, leaving 9 bases unmatched. The CDR3 has 19 residues. The CDR3 bases are TGTGCCAGCAGCCACCGACTAGCGGGAACCCTCTCTGGGGCCAACGTCCTGACTTTC. Residues: CASSHRLAGTLSGANVLTF.

This chain uses TRBV2 with TRBJ1-2, with D perhaps matching TRBD1 (5 bases). Trimming left V 5 bases short and J 8 bases short, with 15 bases between. Germline V lookup: CDR1 SNHLY, CDR2 FYNNEI. The CDR3 is made up of 13 amino acids. CDR3 sequence reads: CASSFRETNGYTF. The CDR3 bases are TGTGCCAGCAGTTTCAGGGAAACGAACGGCTACACCTTC.

The chain is built from TRBV7-3 and TRBJ2-5; D unresolved. The germline CDR1 and CDR2 sequences are SGHTA and FQGTGA. This CDR3 region has 12 residues. Trimming cost V 6 bases and J 4 bases, with 9 bases left between them. The chain's CDR3 is CASRSPGETQYF. CDR3 bases: TGTGCCAGCAGGTCCCCGGGAGAGACCCAGTACTTC.

The chain carries TRBV29-1 and TRBJ2-7; 9 bases line up with TRBD2. J gave up 1 base and V 4 bases, and 2 bases lay outside the gene matches. The CDR3 is made up of 13 amino acids. Germline V gene data show CDR1 as SQVTM and CDR2 as ANQGSEA. CDR3 amino acids: CSVAAGGSYEQYF. Written as DNA, the CDR3 is TGCAGCGTTGCAGCGGGAGGATCCTACGAGCAGTACTTC.

This chain connects TRBV7-8 to TRBJ1-1; 7 nucleotides align to TRBD1. CDR3 size: 17 residues. CDR1 and CDR2 from the germline V gene are SGHVS and FQNEAQ. Unmatched junction bases numbered 11, after V lost 1 base and J lost 3 bases. The CDR3 loop reads CASSLEKIGGADTEAFF. Here the CDR3 DNA reads TGTGCCAGCAGCTTAGAAAAAATAGGGGGCGCGGACACTGAAGCTTTCTTT.

The chain uses TRBV6-5 and TRBJ2-5; D possibly corresponds to TRBD1 (5 bases). This CDR3 is 16 amino acids long. Germline V gene sequence: CDR1 MNHEY, CDR2 SVGAGI. With 2 bases removed from V and 3 bases from J, the gap between germline ends came to 16 bases. The CDR3 DNA sequence: TGTGCCAGCAGTTACCTTCGAGTGGGGCAGAAAGAGACCCAGTACTTC. Protein: CASSYLRVGQKETQYF.

The J gene is TRBJ1-1, the V gene TRBV5-1; D possibly corresponds to TRBD1 (5 bases). CDR3 length equals 15 residues. CDR1 is SGHRS, CDR2 YFSETQ, per germline. Trimming took off 4 bases at V and 4 bases at J, with 17 bases between the two ends. The CDR3 loop reads CASSAQPQGPTEAFF. The CDR3 DNA is TGCGCCAGCAGCGCCCAACCCCAGGGTCCCACTGAAGCTTTCTTT.